The 21 T cell receptor delta chains below were found in one sample sequenced in a study of γδ T cells in repeated Plasmodium falciparum infection. TCRdb re-processed the multiplex PCR reads using CATT. This table has tens of thousands of delta-chain clones, 1.6% appearing once. Vgamma9/Vdelta2+ and Vdelta2-negative gammadelta T cells were flow-sorted from PBMC for bulk sequencing. The source material was gamma-delta T cells from blood. The source is a pool of human donors (malaria-infected and uninfected, not separated).

This clone has only a few counts. A far larger clone is one base from this, pointing to a likely read error. Other DNA sequences in this sample translate to the same CDR3. The rearrangement joins TRDV1 to TRDJ1; D is possibly TRDD2 (5 bases). The length of the CDR3 is 19 residues. The V and J ends lost 2 bases and 2 bases respectively, with 24 bases between them. Germline V gene data show CDR1 as TSWWSYY and CDR2 as QGS. DNA for the CDR3: TGTGCTCTTGGGGAATCGGGGCCCCCGGTTGTCCTTCAAACCGATAAACTCATCTTT. It codes for CALGESGPPVVLQTDKLIF.

This chain joins TRDV1 and TRDJ1; D is perhaps TRDD2 (6 bases). TCRdb supplies no J gene; here it was assigned by aligning the nucleotide sequence to germline. Germline V lookup: CDR1 TSWWSYY, CDR2 QGS. This CDR3 is 19 amino acids long. The V end lost 3 bases, the J end lost 0 bases, and 23 bases lay between the germline ends. CDR3 amino acids: CALGDSPFPGRPYTDKLIF. The CDR3 DNA reads as TGTGCTCTTGGGGACTCTCCCTTCCCCGGCCGCCCATACACCGATAAACTCATCTTT.

This clone appeared a few times. TCRdb has a much larger clone's protein, which differs at residue 12 from the translation of this DNA, likely because of a read error; what is shown is the protein translated from the DNA. The chain joins TRDV1 to TRDJ1; TRDD2 is a possible D gene (5 bases). As TCRdb names no J gene, one was assigned here on the basis of a DNA match to germline. Per germline, CDR1 TSWWSYY and CDR2 QGS. Trimming cost V 2 bases and J 0 bases, with 31 bases left between them. CDR3 length equals 22 residues. CDR3 sequence (DNA): TGTGCTCTTGGGGAAGGCCTTCTCGAACCCACGTGCGAGGCGGGGTACACCGATAAACTCATCTTT. It specifies CALGEGLLEPTCEAGYTDKLIF.

This clone was observed a handful of times. TCRdb records a much larger clone's protein for this DNA, with a difference at residue 15 that likely arises from a read error; the protein given is the translation of the DNA. The CDR3 spells CALGELFFGDTGLTEQLFF. In DNA, the CDR3 is TGTGCTCTTGGGGAACTATTTTTTGGGGATACGGGTTTGACAGAACAACTCTTCTTT. The chain combines TRDV1 with TRDJ2, with 9 bases aligning to TRDD3. No J gene was available from TCRdb, and it was assigned here by a germline match of the DNA. CDR1 and CDR2 (germline): TSWWSYY, QGS. The CDR3 is made up of 19 amino acids.

About this clone: This DNA translates differently at residue 3 from the TCRdb protein, which is that of a much larger clone; a read error is likely, and the protein shown is the DNA's own translation. The chain links TRDV1 to TRDJ1; TRDD3 aligns across 12 bases. Since TCRdb gives no J gene, matching the DNA to germline was used here to assign it. V lost 10 bases and J lost 0; bases outside the gene matches: 12. Germline-derived CDR1 and CDR2 are TSWWSYY and QGS. The CDR3 runs 17 residues. The CDR3 sequence: CAHGIIWGIRYTDKLIF. The CDR3 coding sequence is TGTGCTCATGGAATTATCTGGGGGATACGTTACACCGATAAACTCATCTTT.

Points on this clone: This may come from a read error, since a much larger clone is one base off. Other DNA variants within this sample encode the same CDR3. The J gene is TRDJ1, the V gene TRDV2, with 13 bases that match TRDD3. V lost 3 bases to trimming and J lost 2 bases; unmatched junction nucleotides: 5. The CDR3 consists of 16 residues. Per germline, CDR1 GEAIGNYY and CDR2 EKD. The CDR3 spells CACDAYWGIRTDKLIF. CDR3 DNA: TGTGCCTGTGACGCGTACTGGGGGATACGGACCGATAAACTCATCTTT.

With regard to this clone: With a far larger clone one base away, a read error is the likely cause. In the same sample, other DNA sequences code for this CDR3. The rearrangement joins TRDV1 to TRDJ1; a weak D match, TRDD3 (6 bases). The CDR3 covers 19 residues. Looked up from germline, CDR1 is TSWWSYY and CDR2 is QGS. The DNA for the CDR3 is TGTGCCCTTGGGGAACTAGCCCCTCCCTGGGGTCATCGGACCGATAAACTCATCTTT. Protein: CALGELAPPWGHRTDKLIF.

In this sample, this clone turned up a few times. TCRdb shows a much larger clone's protein in place of this DNA's translation, and the two differ at residue 18, likely through a read error; the protein shown is translated from the DNA. This chain uses TRDV1 with TRDJ1; 13 positions agree with TRDD3. Here the J gene was assigned by germline matching of the DNA, as TCRdb has none. J was trimmed by 1 base and V by 1 base; bases with no gene match: 24. From germline, CDR1 is TSWWSYY and CDR2 QGS. The CDR3 has 24 amino acids. CDR3 nucleotide sequence: TGTGCTCTTGGGGAACGACCTACCTCGCTAACTGGGGGATACGCTGCCGGGTCCACCGATAAACTCATCTTT. Its protein product is CALGERPTSLTGGYAAGSTDKLIF.

This clone was seen many times. Other DNA variants within this sample encode the same CDR3. The CDR3 loop reads CACDGPRDILLHRTDKLIF. CDR3 nucleotide sequence: TGTGCCTGTGATGGGCCGAGGGACATCCTCCTTCACCGTACCGATAAACTCATCTTT. The chain carries TRDV2 and TRDJ1; D perhaps matches TRDD2 (5 bases). The CDR3 is 19 residues long. V lost 4 bases and J 2 bases, leaving 28 bases between the germline ends. Germline V gene data show CDR1 as GEAIGNYY and CDR2 as EKD.

This clone was seen at least ten times. TCRdb's protein for this DNA is that of a much larger clone and differs from the translation at residue 12, likely a read error; the protein shown is the DNA translation. The chain employs TRDV1 and TRDJ1; TRDD3 agrees at 9 bases. Germline V CDR1 and CDR2: TSWWSYY, QGS. Losses at the gene ends were 6 bases for V and 4 bases for J; bases not matched to a gene: 15. This CDR3 has 17 amino acids. The CDR3 DNA follows: TGTGCTCTTGGAAAAGGTGAAGGCTGGGGGATTGGCGATAAACTCATCTTT. Amino acid sequence: CALGKGEGWGIGDKLIF.

With respect to this clone: A far larger clone is off by one base, so a read error is likely. Other nucleotide sequences from this sample produce the same CDR3. V usage is TRDV2 and J usage is TRDJ1; D remains unclear. Here the J gene came from matching the DNA to germline, since TCRdb omits it. Trimming pared 3 bases from V and 0 bases from J, leaving 13 bases between. In germline, CDR1 is GEAIGNYY, CDR2 EKD. The CDR3 length is 15 residues. Here the CDR3 reads CACDSWHTYTDKLIF. The CDR3 DNA reads as TGTGCCTGTGACTCCTGGCACACCTACACCGATAAACTCATCTTT.

In this sample, this clone turned up a few times. TCRdb has a much larger clone's protein, which differs at residue 10 from the translation of this DNA, likely because of a read error; what is shown is the protein translated from the DNA. The chain is built from TRDV1 and TRDJ1; 7 bases fit TRDD3. The CDR3 contains 21 residues. The junction had 21 bases not matched to a gene; V was cut back by 0 bases and J by 2 bases. Germline CDR1 is TSWWSYY and CDR2 is QGS. The CDR3 here is CALGELLLSIGGTWGTDKLIF. DNA of the CDR3: TGTGCTCTTGGGGAACTATTACTGTCGATCGGGGGAACCTGGGGGACCGATAAACTCATCTTT.

On this clone: One base separates it from a far larger clone, so it is likely a read error. Within the sample, other DNA sequences also encode this same CDR3. This chain uses TRDV2 with TRDJ1, with D unclear. TCRdb carries no J gene annotation; the J gene was assigned here by matching the DNA with germline. The V end was cut by 1 base, the J end by 0 bases, with 14 bases between. This CDR3 contains 16 residues. The germline V gene encodes CDR1 GEAIGNYY and CDR2 EKD. CDR3 loop: CACDTIGPLYTDKLIF. The CDR3 bases are TGTGCCTGTGACACAATCGGGCCCTTGTACACCGATAAACTCATCTTT.

In this sample, this clone turned up many times. A read error is possible here, since a much larger clone lies one base away. This same CDR3 is encoded by further DNA sequences in the sample. The rearrangement joins TRDV2 to TRDJ1; 8 nucleotides match TRDD3. CDR3 length: 17 residues. Per the germline V gene, CDR1 is GEAIGNYY and CDR2 is EKD. CDR3 bases: TGTGCATGCGACACCCTAGCCCGGGGGGATAACACCGATAAACTCATCTTT. It is translated as CACDTLARGDNTDKLIF.

Worth noting for this clone: TCRdb attributes to this sequence the protein of a much larger clone, which differs from the DNA translation at residue 9; a read error is likely, and the protein displayed is translated from the DNA. The same CDR3 can be traced to other DNA sequences in this sample. V and J are TRDV1 and TRDJ1; 7 positions agree with TRDD3. Germline CDR1 is TSWWSYY and CDR2 is QGS. The ends lost 1 base at V and 5 bases at J; junction bases unmatched: 13. The CDR3 spans 17 residues. The CDR3 sequence: CALGEPPYRGIPDKLIF. The CDR3 DNA sequence: TGTGCTCTTGGGGAACCGCCTTACAGGGGGATCCCAGATAAACTCATCTTT.

This clone came up a few times. TCRdb's protein, taken from a much larger clone, differs from this DNA's translation at residue 10, likely owing to a read error; the protein displayed comes from the DNA. The chain couples TRDV2 to TRDJ2; tentatively, D is TRDD3 (6 bases). The J gene is absent in TCRdb and was assigned here via DNA matching to germline. The germline V gene encodes CDR1 GEAIGNYY and CDR2 EKD. The CDR3 extends over 14 amino acids. The CDR3 region has the DNA TGTGCCTGTGACACCATTACTGGGACAGTACAACTCTTCTTT. It encodes CACDTITGTVQLFF.

About this clone itself: A read error is likely here: a far larger clone is one base away. Other DNA sequences within the sample encode an identical CDR3. The chain is built from TRDV3 and TRDJ1, with D possibly being TRDD2 (5 bases). Per the germline V gene, CDR1 is TVYSNPD and CDR2 is GDNSRS (reference sequence). The CDR3 has 15 amino acids. V gave up 0 bases and J gave up 2 bases, with 16 bases separating them. The CDR3 nucleotides are TGTGCCTTTAGTACCGCCTACTCCCTGACCGATAAACTCATCTTT. Amino acid sequence: CAFSTAYSLTDKLIF.

By its share, this clone is medium-sized (0.01 to 0.1%). Other DNA variants within this sample encode the same CDR3. The V gene is TRDV1, the J gene TRDJ1; 10 bases line up with TRDD3. The germline V gene has CDR1 TSWWSYY and CDR2 QGS. Trimming cost V 9 bases and J 0 bases; bases outside gene matches: 16. The CDR3 length is 18 residues. The CDR3 sequence is CALLPSYGGYGYTDKLIF. The CDR3 DNA follows: TGTGCTCTCCTACCGTCCTACGGGGGATACGGGTACACCGATAAACTCATCTTT.

On this clone itself: TCRdb's protein for this DNA is that of a much larger clone and differs from the translation at residue 7, likely a read error; the protein shown is the DNA translation. V is TRDV2 and J is TRDJ1; maybe TRDD3 (6 bases). No J segment appears in TCRdb, so it was assigned here by matching the sequence to germline. Trimming pared 1 base from V and 0 bases from J, leaving 23 bases between. From germline, CDR1 is GEAIGNYY and CDR2 EKD. This CDR3 contains 19 residues. The DNA for the CDR3 is TGTGCCTGTGACACGGGACCCTACACTGGGCTACTTTACACCGATAAACTCATCTTT. Amino acid sequence: CACDTGPYTGLLYTDKLIF.

In this sample, this clone turned up many times. A single base separates this from a much larger clone, so it may be a read error. The gene calls are TRDV1 and TRDJ1; 10 positions agree with TRDD3. The V gene's germline CDR1 is TSWWSYY and CDR2 QGS. The CDR3 is 17 amino acids. With V trimmed by 5 bases and J by 0 bases, 9 bases remained unmatched. DNA of the CDR3: TGTGCTCTTGGGCTTGCTGCGACTGGGGGATACACCGATAAACTCATCTTT. Amino acid sequence: CALGLAATGGYTDKLIF.

As for this clone: A far larger clone is only one base removed, so a read error is likely. The sample has other DNA sequences that encode this CDR3 too. The genes are TRDV1 and TRDJ1; 7 bases are shared with TRDD3. TCRdb lists no J gene, so it was determined here by aligning the DNA to germline. Germline lookup yields CDR1 TSWWSYY and CDR2 QGS. This CDR3 is 21 amino acids long. V was clipped by 1 base and J by 0 bases; unmatched bases: 20. CDR3 amino acids: CALGERPFFPLLLGDTDKLIF. The CDR3 nucleotides are TGTGCTCTTGGGGAACGGCCCTTTTTCCCACTTTTGCTGGGGGACACCGATAAACTCATCTTT.